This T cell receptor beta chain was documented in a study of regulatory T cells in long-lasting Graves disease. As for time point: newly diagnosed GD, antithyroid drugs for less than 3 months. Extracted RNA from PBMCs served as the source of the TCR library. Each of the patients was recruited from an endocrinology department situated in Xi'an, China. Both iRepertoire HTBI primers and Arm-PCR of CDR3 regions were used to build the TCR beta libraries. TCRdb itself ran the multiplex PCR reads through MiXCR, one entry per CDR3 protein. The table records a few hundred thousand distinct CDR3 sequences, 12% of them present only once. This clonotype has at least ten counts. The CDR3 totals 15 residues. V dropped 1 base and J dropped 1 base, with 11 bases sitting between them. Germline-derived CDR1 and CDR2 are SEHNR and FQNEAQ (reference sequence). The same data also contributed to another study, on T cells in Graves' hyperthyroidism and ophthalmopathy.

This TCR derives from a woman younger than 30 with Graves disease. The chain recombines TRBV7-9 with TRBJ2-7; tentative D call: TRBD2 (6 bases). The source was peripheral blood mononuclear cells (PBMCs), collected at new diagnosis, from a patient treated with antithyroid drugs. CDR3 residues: CASSLGLGTSYEQYF. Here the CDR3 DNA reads TGTGCCAGCAGCTTAGGACTAGGAACTTCCTACGAGCAGTACTTC.